Listed below are T cell receptor beta chains from one sample, sequenced in a study of early T cells in non-severe SARS-CoV-2 infection. One entry per CDR3 protein results from TCRdb running MiXCR on the 5' RACE reads. Of 25,000 to 35,000 distinct CDR3 sequences detected, about 5.2% appear once; the ten largest clones hold approximately 3.4%. The sample was whole blood. The receptors come from an adult who was a healthcare worker with PCR-confirmed SARS-CoV-2 infection or an uninfected control (not recorded which). Both conserved end residues are part of each CDR3. A D gene is named only where the DNA matches it firmly.

v_gene: TRBV7-2
d_gene: NA
CDR3aa: CASSLTGIPGLTYEQYF

v_gene: TRBV7-6
d_gene: TRBD1
CDR3aa: CASSLTGVTEAFF

v_gene: TRBV28
d_gene: TRBD2
CDR3aa: CASSSATTAGPPYEQYF

v_gene: TRBV18
d_gene: NA
CDR3aa: CASSPKVEGETQYF

v_gene: TRBV5-1
d_gene: NA
CDR3aa: CASSLGQVSQETQYF

v_gene: TRBV3-1
d_gene: NA
CDR3aa: CASSQASGSSYEQYF

v_gene: TRBV18
d_gene: TRBD2
CDR3aa: CASSPPQLAGAYNEQFF

v_gene: TRBV7-3
d_gene: TRBD2
CDR3aa: CASSLTSEYEQYF

v_gene: TRBV4-3
d_gene: TRBD2
CDR3aa: CASSQELAGSETQYF

v_gene: TRBV11-2
d_gene: TRBD1
CDR3aa: CASSSGTAETGELFF

v_gene: TRBV28
d_gene: TRBD1
CDR3aa: CASRGTGNSYEQYF

v_gene: TRBV7-6
d_gene: NA
CDR3aa: CASSKGRGATGELFF

v_gene: TRBV18
d_gene: NA
CDR3aa: CASSPGQASYEQYF

v_gene: TRBV7-8
d_gene: NA
CDR3aa: CASMKNRDFSYNEQFF

v_gene: TRBV28
d_gene: NA
CDR3aa: CASSPHRSRVAGELFF